The 18 T cell receptor beta chains below were found in one sample sequenced in a study of blood T cell repertoires in COVID-19. Some clones are missing from TCRdb's copy, which holds only in-frame ones; the method was immunoSEQ multiplex PCR. The sample contains 80,000 or so clones, over 75% of which appear only once. The sample was peripheral blood. The receptors come from a human donor in a cohort sampled during active COVID-19.

The chain recombines TRBV5-1 with TRBJ2-5; D is perhaps TRBD2 (6 bases). The V end lost 3 bases, the J end lost 6 bases, and 18 bases lay between the germline ends. The CDR3 consists of 15 residues. Per germline, CDR1 SGHRS and CDR2 YFSETQ. The CDR3 DNA is TGCGCCAGCAGCTGGACCACAGGAGGGCGACAGACCCAGTACTTC. Translated: CASSWTTGGRQTQYF. The full variable domain, its missing parts supplied by reference TRBV5-1 and TRBJ2-5, is KAGVTQTPRYLIKTRGQQVTLSCSPISGHRSVSWYQQTPGQGLQFLFEYFSETQRNKGNFPGRFSGRQFSNSRSEMNVSTLELGDSALYLCASSWTTGGRQTQYFGPGTRLLVL.

The chain employs TRBV6-5 and TRBJ2-7; TRBD1 aligns across 7 bases. Losses at the gene ends were 6 bases for V and 3 bases for J; bases not matched to a gene: 2. This CDR3 has 12 residues. Germline V CDR1 and CDR2: MNHEY, SVGAGI. The CDR3, as DNA: TGTGCCAGCAGCCGACAGGGCTACGAGCAGTACTTC. Its translation is CASSRQGYEQYF.

The chain has TRBV9 and TRBJ2-5; D possibly corresponds to TRBD1 (5 bases). CDR3 size: 16 residues. The V gene's germline CDR1 is SGDLS and CDR2 YYNGEE. V was cut by 4 bases and J by 2 bases, with 18 bases left in between. This CDR3 reads CASSPRARAGQETQYF. The DNA for the CDR3 is TGTGCCAGCAGCCCCAGGGCCCGGGCAGGACAAGAGACCCAGTACTTC.

The table lists this clone with a count of one. CDR3 protein: CASSFEGTEAFF. In nucleotides, the CDR3 is TGCGCCAGCAGCTTTGAGGGAACTGAAGCTTTCTTT. This chain uses TRBV5-1 with TRBJ1-1; D is undetermined. V lost 2 bases and J 5 bases, leaving 7 bases between the germline ends. Germline CDR1 is SGHRS and CDR2 is YFSETQ. The CDR3 runs to 12 residues.

This clone is a singleton in its sample. The V and J genes are TRBV5-1 and TRBJ1-3, with 9 bases identical to TRBD1. The CDR3 has 17 residues. Trimming took 3 bases from V and 4 from J; bases not matched to a gene: 11. Germline CDR1 SGHRS, CDR2 YFSETQ. CDR3 sequence reads: CASSSKQQGALGNTIYF. CDR3 DNA: TGCGCCAGCAGCTCGAAACAACAGGGGGCGCTCGGAAACACCATATATTTT.

This sequence joins TRBV6-5 and TRBJ2-2; the D gene is possibly TRBD2 (6 bases). V gave up 6 bases and J gave up 7 bases, with 9 bases separating them. Germline CDR1 is MNHEY and CDR2 is SVGAGI. This CDR3 spans 12 amino acids. CDR3 DNA: TGTGCCAGCAGAGCCGGGGGCGGGGAGCTGTTTTTT. Its protein product is CASRAGGGELFF.

V gene TRBV5-1 combines with J gene TRBJ2-3, with 8 bases that match TRBD1. Germline CDR1 reads SGHRS; CDR2 reads YFSETQ. This CDR3 spans 15 amino acids. With 0 bases clipped from V and 6 bases from J, the junction kept 6 bases outside the gene matches. The CDR3 spells CASSLGQGARDTQYF. The CDR3 nucleotides read TGCGCCAGCAGCTTGGGCCAGGGGGCCCGCGATACGCAGTATTTT. Filled out from reference TRBV5-1 and TRBJ2-3, the complete variable domain reads KAGVTQTPRYLIKTRGQQVTLSCSPISGHRSVSWYQQTPGQGLQFLFEYFSETQRNKGNFPGRFSGRQFSNSRSEMNVSTLELGDSALYLCASSLGQGARDTQYFGPGTRLTVL.

This chain uses TRBV2 with TRBJ2-3, with TRBD2 matching over 11 bases. Germline V gives CDR1 SNHLY, CDR2 FYNNEI. V trimming: 6 bases; J trimming: 3 bases; junction bases outside the gene matches: 2. This CDR3 has 14 amino acids. CDR3 loop: CASRASGGTDTQYF. In DNA, the CDR3 is TGTGCCAGCAGGGCTAGCGGGGGGACAGATACGCAGTATTTT.

In nucleotides, the CDR3 is TGCGCCAGCAGCTCAGGGACAGGGAAGACAGATACGCAGTATTTT. It specifies CASSSGTGKTDTQYF. The genes are TRBV5-1 and TRBJ2-3, with 9 bases aligning to TRBD1. CDR1 and CDR2 from the germline V gene are SGHRS and YFSETQ. V lost 3 bases and J lost 3; bases outside the gene matches: 5. The CDR3 length is 15 residues.

This sequence joins TRBV29-1 and TRBJ1-3; a weak D match, TRBD1 (5 bases). Germline lookup yields CDR1 SQVTM and CDR2 ANQGSEA. Trimming took 4 bases from V and 1 from J, leaving 14 bases between them. CDR3 size: 15 residues. The chain's CDR3 is CSVGGPARSGNTIYF. In DNA, the CDR3 is TGCAGCGTTGGGGGCCCCGCCCGATCTGGAAACACCATATATTTT.

The rearrangement links TRBV6-5 to TRBJ1-5; D remains ambiguous. CDR1 and CDR2 (germline): MNHEY, SVGAGI. This CDR3 spans 15 amino acids. Trimming stripped 0 bases from V and 7 bases from J, with 13 bases between. In DNA, the CDR3 is TGTGCCAGCAGTTACTCAGACGACGGGATCCAGCCCCAGCATTTT. Protein product: CASSYSDDGIQPQHF.

This chain connects TRBV5-8 to TRBJ1-5; maybe TRBD1 (6 bases). Germline loops: CDR1 SGHTS, CDR2 YDEGEE. The CDR3 covers 15 residues. V shed 3 bases and J shed 4 bases, with 14 bases lying between them. CDR3 in amino acids: CASSYTGRRNQPQHF. The CDR3 DNA is TGTGCCAGCAGCTACACAGGGAGACGAAATCAGCCCCAGCATTTT.

The rearrangement joins TRBV5-1 to TRBJ2-1; D is possibly TRBD1 (6 bases). Germline V gene data show CDR1 as SGHRS and CDR2 as YFSETQ. The CDR3 spans 14 residues. Between the trimmed V and J ends, which lost 5 bases and 3 bases, there was a span of 12 bases. CDR3 in amino acids: CASSLTGSYNEQFF. The CDR3, as DNA: TGCGCCAGCAGTCTTACAGGGAGCTACAATGAGCAGTTCTTC.

V is TRBV20-1 and J is TRBJ2-7; D not resolved. This CDR3 is 11 amino acids long. Per the germline V gene, CDR1 is DFQATT and CDR2 is SNEGSKA (reference sequence). V was cut by 0 bases and J by 10 bases, with 10 bases left in between. The CDR3: CSARDPSQQYF. CDR3 coding DNA: TGCAGTGCTAGAGATCCGAGTCAACAGTACTTC.

This sequence joins TRBV28 and TRBJ1-2; no clear D. Trimming took off 2 bases at V and 8 bases at J, with 18 bases between the two ends. The length of the CDR3 is 15 residues. Looked up from germline, CDR1 is MDHEN and CDR2 is SYDVKM. The CDR3 protein is CASSLLWAPEVGYTF. CDR3 nucleotides: TGTGCCAGCAGTTTACTCTGGGCCCCAGAAGTCGGCTACACCTTC.

This rearrangement joins TRBV5-4 to TRBJ2-3; TRBD1 matches at 7 bases. The junction had 12 bases not matched to a gene; V was cut back by 3 bases and J by 2 bases. CDR1 SGHNT and CDR2 YYREEE come from the germline V gene (reference sequence). There are 17 residues in the CDR3. The CDR3 coding sequence is TGTGCCAGCAGCTCGGGAACAGGGGCCGTTTCCACAGATACGCAGTATTTT. Its translation is CASSSGTGAVSTDTQYF.

CDR3 in amino acids: CASSWTGGPYEQYF. The CDR3 region has the DNA TGCGCCAGCAGCTGGACAGGGGGGCCCTACGAGCAGTACTTC. The rearrangement links TRBV5-1 to TRBJ2-7; 10 bases agree with TRBD1. V was clipped by 3 bases and J by 2 bases; unmatched bases: 2. The CDR3 is made up of 14 amino acids. In germline, CDR1 is SGHRS, CDR2 YFSETQ.

This chain connects TRBV7-9 to TRBJ2-3; D may be TRBD2 (6 bases). Germline CDR1 and CDR2: SEHNR and FQNEAQ (reference sequence). V was trimmed by 5 bases and J by 8 bases, leaving 14 bases between them. The CDR3 spans 13 residues. CDR3 DNA sequence: TGTGCCAGCAGCCTCGGGACTGGGGGTACGCAGTATTTT. Its translation is CASSLGTGGTQYF.